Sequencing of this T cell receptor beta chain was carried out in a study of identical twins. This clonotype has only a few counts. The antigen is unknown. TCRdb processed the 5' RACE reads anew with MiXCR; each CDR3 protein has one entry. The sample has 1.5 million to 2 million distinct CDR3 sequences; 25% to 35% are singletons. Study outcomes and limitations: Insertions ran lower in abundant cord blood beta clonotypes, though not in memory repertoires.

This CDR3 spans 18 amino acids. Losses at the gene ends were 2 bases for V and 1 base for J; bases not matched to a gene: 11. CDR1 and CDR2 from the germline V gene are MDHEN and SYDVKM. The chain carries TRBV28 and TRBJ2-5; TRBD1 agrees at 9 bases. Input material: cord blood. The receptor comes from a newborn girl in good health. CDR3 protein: CASSLTWGTGYLQETQYF. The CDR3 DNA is TGTGCCAGCAGTTTAACGTGGGGGACAGGGTACCTCCAAGAGACCCAGTACTTC.